Shown below are 8 T cell receptor beta chains from a single sample sequenced in a study of blood T cell repertoires in COVID-19. The protocol was immunoSEQ multiplex PCR, while the TCRdb copy is restricted to in-frame clones and leaves out a portion. The sample lists some 260,000 clones, about 90% occurring once. Material: PBMCs or T cells enriched from blood (not recorded which). The receptors come from a woman between 18 and 29 years old who had recovered from COVID-19.

V gene TRBV12-3 or TRBV12-4 combines with J gene TRBJ1-1; D is unclear. Trimming took 5 bases from V and 5 from J, leaving 12 bases between them. The CDR3 is 13 residues long. The DNA for the CDR3 is TGTGCCAGCAGTCCGACTCCCTTTACTGAAGCTTTCTTT. Protein product: CASSPTPFTEAFF.

V and J are TRBV3-1 (or the pseudogene TRBV3-2) and TRBJ1-5; D is unresolved. Trimming took 0 bases from V and 7 from J, leaving 10 bases between them. The germline V gene encodes CDR1 LGHDT and CDR2 YNNKEL (reference sequence). The CDR3 length is 14 residues. This chain's CDR3 is CASSQEYRSQPQHF. As DNA, the CDR3 is TGTGCCAGCAGCCAAGAGTATCGTTCGCAGCCCCAGCATTTT.

The gene calls are TRBV6-5 and TRBJ1-2, with TRBD1 identical over 10 bases. V was clipped by 6 bases and J by 6 bases; unmatched bases: 7. Germline CDR1 is MNHEY and CDR2 is SVGAGI. This CDR3 is 14 amino acids long. The CDR3 sequence is CASRSPGTGDGYTF. CDR3 bases: TGTGCCAGCAGATCTCCCGGGACAGGGGATGGCTACACCTTC.

The genes are TRBV27 and TRBJ1-4; D unresolved. The CDR3 loop spans 14 amino acids. Germline CDR1 reads MNHEY; CDR2 reads SMNVEV (reference sequence). The V end was cut by 5 bases, the J end by 0 bases, with 7 bases between. CDR3 DNA sequence: TGTGCCAGCAGTCAGGAGGCAACTAATGAAAAACTGTTTTTT. It is translated as CASSQEATNEKLFF.

This rearrangement joins TRBV6-1 to TRBJ1-4; no definite D call. V was shortened by 1 base and J by 10 bases, with 19 bases between the two germline ends. Germline V CDR1 and CDR2: MNHNS, SASEGT. The CDR3 loop spans 16 amino acids. The CDR3 protein is CASSEVSGRSSPKLFF. In nucleotides, the CDR3 is TGTGCCAGCAGTGAAGTAAGTGGGAGATCGTCCCCAAAACTGTTTTTT.

The V and J genes are TRBV11-1 and TRBJ1-1; 8 positions match TRBD1. The V segment lost 4 bases and the J segment 7 bases; nucleotides outside the gene matches: 5. This CDR3 comprises 13 residues. The germline CDR1 and CDR2 sequences are SGHAT and FQDESV (reference sequence). The CDR3 protein is CASSSQDRGEAFF. The CDR3 nucleotides are TGTGCCAGCAGCTCTCAAGACAGGGGTGAAGCTTTCTTT.

As for this clone: The germline gene is not matched at one end of the junction; a read error may be the cause. This chain uses TRBV7-8 with TRBJ1-5; 7 bases are a match to TRBD1. The CDR3 has 15 residues. Germline-derived CDR1 and CDR2 are SGHVS and FQNEAQ. The CDR3 coding sequence is TGTGCCAGCAGCCGCGGGACAGCTTTAAATCGGCCCCAGCATTTT. Translated: CASSRGTALNRPQHF. Based on the CDR3 plus reference TRBV7-8 and TRBJ1-5, the full variable domain is GAGVSQSPRYKVAKRGQDVALRCDPISGHVSLFWYQQALGQGPEFLTYFQNEAQLDKSGLPSDRFFAERPEGSVSTLKIQRTQQEDSAVYLCASSRGTALNRPQHFGDGTRLSIL.

The V and J genes are TRBV4-1 and TRBJ2-1; D ambiguous. The CDR3 loop spans 15 amino acids. Germline V CDR1 and CDR2: MGHRA, YSYEKL. The ends were cut back, 1 base at V and 0 bases at J, with 7 bases in the middle. The CDR3: CASSQGAPSYNEQFF. The DNA of the CDR3 is TGCGCCAGCAGCCAAGGAGCGCCCTCCTACAATGAGCAGTTCTTC.